This TCR beta chain is drawn from a study of T cell clonality in common variable immunodeficiency. Only in-frame clones appear in the TCRdb table, and some are missing; sequencing was by immunoSEQ multiplex PCR. This sample includes roughly 58,000 clones with no singletons; its ten biggest clones take up about 5.7%. Trimming stripped 3 bases from V and 8 bases from J, with 16 bases between. Germline loops: CDR1 DFQATT, CDR2 SNEGSKA (reference sequence). The CDR3 runs 14 residues. Study-wide results and caveats: CVID subjects shared fewer TCRbeta clones than healthy controls did. Reportedly, TCR beta sequences from common variable immunodeficiency showed fewer deletions and N-nucleotide insertions.

At least ten counts were recorded for this clone. Its antigen is unknown. The CDR3 end is not reached by the read, which stops 3 residues before it; the germline J gene fills it in. Both groups were predominantly of Caucasian heritage. The V call is TRBV20-1, the J call TRBJ1-4; no clear D gene. The sequenced sample was peripheral blood mononuclear cells. This sequence was found in a person between 18 and 69 years old in good health. The CDR3 spells CSASKRAEEEKLFF. The DNA read from the CDR3 is TGCAGTGCTAGTAAGAGGGCCGAGGAGGAAAAA.